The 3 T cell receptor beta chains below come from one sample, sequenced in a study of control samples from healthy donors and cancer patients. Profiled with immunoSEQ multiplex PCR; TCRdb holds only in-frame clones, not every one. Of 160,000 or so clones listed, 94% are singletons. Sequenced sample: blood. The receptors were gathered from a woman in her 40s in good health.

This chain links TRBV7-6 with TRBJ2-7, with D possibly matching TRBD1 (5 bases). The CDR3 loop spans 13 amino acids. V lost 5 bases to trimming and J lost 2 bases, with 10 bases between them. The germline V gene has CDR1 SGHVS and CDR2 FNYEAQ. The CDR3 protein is CASSPDSAYEQYF. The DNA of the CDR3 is TGTGCCAGCAGCCCAGACAGCGCCTACGAGCAGTACTTC.

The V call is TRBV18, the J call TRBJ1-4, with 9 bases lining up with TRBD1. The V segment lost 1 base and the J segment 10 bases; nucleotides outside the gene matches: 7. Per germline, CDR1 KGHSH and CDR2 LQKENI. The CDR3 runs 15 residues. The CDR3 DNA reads TGTGCCAGCTCACCACGGGGGACAGGGTTTGGAAAACTGTTTTTT. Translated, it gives CASSPRGTGFGKLFF. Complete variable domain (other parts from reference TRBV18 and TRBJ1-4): NAGVMQNPRHLVRRRGQEARLRCSPMKGHSHVYWYRQLPEEGLKFMVYLQKENIIDESGMPKERFSAEFPKEGPSILRIQQVVRGDSAAYFCASSPRGTGFGKLFFGSGTQLSVL.

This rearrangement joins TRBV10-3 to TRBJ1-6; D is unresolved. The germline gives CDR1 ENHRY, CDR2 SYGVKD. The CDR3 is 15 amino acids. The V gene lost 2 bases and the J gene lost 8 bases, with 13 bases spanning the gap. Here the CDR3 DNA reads TGTGCCATCAGTGAGGGAAAGGCACTTGATTCACCCCTCCACTTT. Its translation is CAISEGKALDSPLHF.